This T cell receptor (beta chain) was recovered during a study of blood T cell repertoires in COVID-19. For the study at large: Spain, Italy and the United States supplied samples that represented acute and convalescent COVID-19. Nucleic acid was either cDNA or gDNA, and it came from T cells, B-cell-depleted T cells, or PBMCs.

As originally analysed: For nucleated cells, counts were estimated from reference gene primer amplification. Measured with immunoSEQ multiplex PCR; TCRdb has only the in-frame clones, and not every one. Clonal size and the V and J genes are those of that table, whereas D and trimming came from the DNA. The sample yields 78,000 or so clones, about 89% seen once. The V gene lost 7 bases and the J gene lost 4 bases, with 10 bases spanning the gap. In germline, CDR1 is LNHNV, CDR2 YYDKDF (reference sequence). CDR3 length: 13 residues. Material: peripheral blood. The V and J genes are TRBV15 and TRBJ2-2; possible D gene TRBD2, 6 bases. The sequence came from a man in his fifties or sixties with active or convalescent COVID-19. CDR3 sequence reads: CATTAGFTGELFF. CDR3 nucleotides: TGTGCCACCACGGCGGGGTTCACCGGGGAGCTGTTTTTT.